This TCR beta chain was profiled in a study of monozygotic twins with inflammatory bowel disease. One entry per CDR3 protein, without DNA, is what TCRdb gives after re-calling the 5' RACE reads. The sample features some 170,000 distinct CDR3 sequences, with less than 7.5% in its top ten. Sequenced input: blood. This sequence was found in a human donor with ulcerative colitis or Crohn's disease, or a healthy co-twin of an affected twin (not recorded which).

The CDR3 region is CASSEGARGNTIYF. The V call is TRBV12-3 or TRBV12-4, the J call TRBJ1-3; TCRdb indicates TRBD1, and absent DNA this call remains unverified. The CDR3 contains 14 residues.